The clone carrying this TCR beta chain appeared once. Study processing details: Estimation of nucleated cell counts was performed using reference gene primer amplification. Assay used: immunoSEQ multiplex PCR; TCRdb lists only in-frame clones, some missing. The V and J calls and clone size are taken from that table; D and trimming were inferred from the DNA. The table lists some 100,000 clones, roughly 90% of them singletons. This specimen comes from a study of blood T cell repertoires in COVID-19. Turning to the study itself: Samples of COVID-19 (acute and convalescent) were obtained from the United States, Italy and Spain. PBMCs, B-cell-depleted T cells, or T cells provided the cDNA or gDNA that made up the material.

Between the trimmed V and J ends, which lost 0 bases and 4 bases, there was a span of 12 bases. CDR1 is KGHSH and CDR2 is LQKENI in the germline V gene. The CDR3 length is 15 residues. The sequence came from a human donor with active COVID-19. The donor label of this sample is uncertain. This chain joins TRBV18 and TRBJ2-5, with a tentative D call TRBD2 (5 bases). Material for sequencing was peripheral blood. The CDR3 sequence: CASSPPSDRGETQYF. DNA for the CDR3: TGTGCCAGCTCACCACCTTCTGACCGGGGAGAGACCCAGTACTTC. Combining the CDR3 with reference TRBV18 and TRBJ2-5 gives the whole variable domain NAGVMQNPRHLVRRRGQEARLRCSPMKGHSHVYWYRQLPEEGLKFMVYLQKENIIDESGMPKERFSAEFPKEGPSILRIQQVVRGDSAAYFCASSPPSDRGETQYFGPGTRLLVL.